This T cell receptor (beta chain) was retrieved from a study of blood T cell repertoires in COVID-19 (dated by TCRdb to 2018 to 2021). Regarding the study in general: Samples covering the acute and convalescent phases of COVID-19 were provided by collaborators in the United States, Italy and Spain. The samples were drawn from two sources: the first 160 participants of the ongoing ImmuneRACE study, and 1,000 to 1,500 subjects contributed by 6 global collaborators. Sample metadata almost always included a de-identified subject ID, COVID-19 status, age in years and sex. The material from the prospective study consisted of cDNA or gDNA derived from T cells, B-cell-depleted T cells, or PBMCs. Where available, HLA class I and class II types were taken from metadata supplied by the sample provider and were not determined by assay-based typing. The dataset comprised deeply sampled blood TCRbeta repertoires from subjects exposed to, actively infected with, or recovered from COVID-19. The repertoires were released in a freely available public database meant as a resource for research on the immune response to SARS-CoV-2. General findings and caveats noted by the study authors: Clinical and demographic metadata were provided uncurated, with the amount varying by source and participant.

Each collaborating institution followed its own protocols to collect whole blood in K2EDTA tubes. For TCRbeta analysis, collaborators shipped samples in one of three forms: frozen whole blood, isolated PBMCs, or DNA extracted from either of those sample types. V ends up 4 bases short and J 3 bases short, with an unmatched junction base count of 8. The CDR3 holds 16 amino acids from the cysteine to the phenylalanine. The read is trimmed to its CDR3 DNA, 48 bases read in frame from base 1. CDR1 and CDR2 are drawn from the germline V gene (reference sequence): SGHNT, YYREEE. About this clone: This receptor's antigen is unknown. Base quality data are lacking; no much larger clone is found one base away.

TCRbeta CDR3 regions were amplified from genomic DNA by means of the immunoSEQ Assay, a bias-controlled multiplex PCR. As for the authors' bioinformatics: Within the assay, amplification of reference gene primers was used to estimate how many nucleated cells each sample contained. To quantify the absolute abundance of each unique TCRbeta CDR3 rearrangement, sequence reads were collapsed and filtered. For each sample, productive Simpson clonality was calculated as the square root of Simpson's diversity index across productive rearrangements. The table was pulled from immuneACCESS by TCRdb, which kept in-frame rearrangements only. Such tables lose some clones; where checked, under half of the loss comes from unresolved V genes, and the rest has no known cause. V, J and clone size derive from that table, while D and trimming were established from the DNA sequence. Present in this sample are some 100,000 clones, about 85% of which were seen just once. The top ten constitute over 10% of the sample.

This receptor was taken from a man aged 45 to 65 with active or convalescent COVID-19. The material sequenced was peripheral blood. The chain employs TRBV5-4 and TRBJ2-3, and 10 junction bases match TRBD1. The nucleotides read TGTGCCAGCAGCGGTATGGGACAGGGGTGGACAGATACGCAGTATTTT. This translates into CASSGMGQGWTDTQYF. The reference TRBV5-4 and TRBJ2-3 proteins fill in what lies around the CDR3, so the full variable domain reads ETGVTQSPTHLIKTRGQQVTLRCSSQSGHNTVSWYQQALGQGPQFIFQYYREEENGRGNFPPRFSGLQFPNYSSELNVNALELDDSALYLCASSGMGQGWTDTQYFGPGTRLTVL.